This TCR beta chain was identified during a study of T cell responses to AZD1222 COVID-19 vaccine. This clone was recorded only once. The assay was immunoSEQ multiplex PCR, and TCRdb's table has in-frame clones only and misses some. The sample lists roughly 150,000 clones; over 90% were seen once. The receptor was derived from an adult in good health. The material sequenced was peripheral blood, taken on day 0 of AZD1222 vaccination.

In nucleotides, the CDR3 is TGTGCCAGCTTCCAAGGGGAGACCCAGTACTTC. This gives the protein CASFQGETQYF. The chain combines TRBV25-1 with TRBJ2-5, with no clear D. Germline CDR1 and CDR2: MGHDK and SYGVNS. This CDR3 has 11 residues. V lost 8 bases and J 5 bases, leaving 9 bases between the germline ends.